These 15 T cell receptor beta chains were sequenced from one sample in a study of T cells in Graves' hyperthyroidism and ophthalmopathy. RNA transcripts yielded amplified TCR beta CDR3 regions. Carried out on the TCR CDR3, a first-round RT-PCR used the HTBI primer set. Each CDR3 protein is one row after TCRdb ran MiXCR on the multiplex PCR reads. The data contain 200,000 to 250,000 distinct CDR3 sequences, almost 25% of them singletons. Sequenced sample: blood. The origin of the receptors is a middle-aged woman with Graves' ophthalmopathy.

The table lists this clonotype with many counts. The rearrangement links TRBV30 to TRBJ1-2, with 9 bases matching TRBD1. The CDR3 spans 14 residues. Trimming took 0 bases from V and 8 from J; bases not matched to a gene: 7. The germline CDR1 and CDR2 sequences are GTSNPN and SVGIG (reference sequence). The CDR3 nucleotides read TGTGCCTGGAGTGTAGGGGACAGGGTTGGGGGCTACACCTTC. Amino acids: CAWSVGDRVGGYTF.

At least ten counts were recorded for this clonotype. Possible read error: a much larger clone is one base away. This chain connects TRBV6-1 to TRBJ1-1; D is ambiguous. This CDR3 is built from 12 residues. Germline V lookup: CDR1 MNHNS, CDR2 SASEGT. DNA for the CDR3: TGTGCCAGTAGGACGGTAAACACTAAAGCTTTCTTT. It codes for CASRTVNTKAFF.

This clonotype was seen repeatedly, ten times or more. This chain links TRBV29-1 with TRBJ1-1, with a weak D call TRBD1 (6 bases). The V gene lost 4 bases and the J gene lost 11 bases, with 11 bases spanning the gap. This CDR3 contains 10 residues. Germline V lookup: CDR1 SQVTM, CDR2 ANQGSEA. The CDR3 coding sequence is TGCAGCGTTGGGGGGCTGGGGGCTTTCTTT. Its protein product is CSVGGLGAFF.

This clonotype was picked up many times. The chain recombines TRBV2 with TRBJ1-5; D possibly corresponds to TRBD1 (6 bases). The V gene's germline CDR1 is SNHLY and CDR2 FYNNEI. Trimming cost V 6 bases and J 2 bases, with 14 bases left between them. The CDR3 is made up of 15 amino acids. The CDR3 sequence is CASRTGPRGNQPQHF. DNA for the CDR3: TGTGCCAGCAGGACAGGCCCCCGAGGCAATCAGCCCCAGCATTTT. The complete variable domain, with remaining parts taken from reference TRBV2 and TRBJ1-5, reads EPEVTQTPSHQVTQMGQEVILRCVPISNHLYFYWYRQILGQKVEFLVSFYNNEISEKSEIFDDQFSVERPDGSNFTLKIRSTKLEDSAMYFCASRTGPRGNQPQHFGDGTRLSIL.

The table lists this clonotype with many counts. The chain combines TRBV30 with TRBJ1-2; D remains ambiguous. Per the germline V gene, CDR1 is GTSNPN and CDR2 is SVGIG (reference sequence). The CDR3 loop spans 14 amino acids. With 2 bases removed from V and 3 bases from J, the gap between germline ends came to 13 bases. CDR3 sequence reads: CAWSRRGVDYGYTF. The CDR3 DNA follows: TGTGCCTGGAGTCGGAGAGGAGTAGACTATGGCTACACCTTC. The whole variable domain, remainder taken from reference TRBV30 and TRBJ1-2, is SQTIHQWPATLVQPVGSPLSLECTVEGTSNPNLYWYRQAAGRGLQLLFYSVGIGQISSEVPQNLSASRPQDRQFILSSKKLLLSDSGFYLCAWSRRGVDYGYTFGSGTRLTVV.

The CDR3 here is CSVERGGSPTETQYF. CDR3 DNA sequence: TGCAGCGTTGAGAGGGGCGGGAGTCCCACAGAGACCCAGTACTTC. This chain links TRBV29-1 with TRBJ2-5, with TRBD2 matching 7 bases. The CDR3 runs to 15 residues. Germline V gene data show CDR1 as SQVTM and CDR2 as ANQGSEA. V gave up 3 bases and J gave up 4 bases; unmatched junction bases: 11.

This clonotype has at least ten counts. V gene TRBV10-3 combines with J gene TRBJ2-5; TRBD1 agrees at 7 bases. This CDR3 has 12 residues. Trimming took 6 bases from V and 2 from J; bases not matched to a gene: 0. CDR1 is ENHRY and CDR2 is SYGVKD in the germline V gene. The CDR3 coding sequence is TGTGCCATCAGGGGACAGCAAGAGACCCAGTACTTC. Its translation is CAIRGQQETQYF.

The table lists this clonotype with many counts. One end of the junction is discordant with germline, which a read error may explain. This chain connects TRBV24-1 to TRBJ2-2; D possibly corresponds to TRBD2 (6 bases). This CDR3 is 18 amino acids long. Germline V gene data show CDR1 as KGHDR and CDR2 as SFDVKD. CDR3 sequence: CTTSDLLLGKRDTGELFF. As DNA, the CDR3 is TGTACCACCAGTGATTTGCTACTCGGGAAGCGGGACACCGGGGAGCTGTTTTTT.

This clonotype was recorded at least ten times. The CDR3 DNA follows: TGTGCCTGGAGTGTACCCTCGCTAGCCAAAAACATTCAGTACTTC. Encoded protein: CAWSVPSLAKNIQYF. The chain recombines TRBV30 with TRBJ2-4, with D unresolved. Germline loops: CDR1 GTSNPN, CDR2 SVGIG (reference sequence). The CDR3 spans 15 residues. V was trimmed by 0 bases and J by 0 bases, leaving 9 bases between them. Based on the CDR3 plus reference TRBV30 and TRBJ2-4, the full variable domain is SQTIHQWPATLVQPVGSPLSLECTVEGTSNPNLYWYRQAAGRGLQLLFYSVGIGQISSEVPQNLSASRPQDRQFILSSKKLLLSDSGFYLCAWSVPSLAKNIQYFGAGTRLSVL.

This clonotype was detected many times. J is TRBJ1-2 and V is TRBV7-8; possibly TRBD1 for D (5 bases). V gave up 1 base and J gave up 2 bases, with 8 bases separating them. CDR1 SGHVS and CDR2 FQNEAQ come from the germline V gene. CDR3 length equals 14 residues. CDR3 protein: CASSLVGENYGYTF. The DNA for the CDR3 is TGTGCCAGCAGCTTAGTAGGGGAGAACTATGGCTACACCTTC.

This clonotype was found many times. The rearrangement uses TRBV12-3 or TRBV12-4 and TRBJ1-1; unclear D gene. The CDR3 consists of 11 residues. Trimming pared 8 bases from V and 1 base from J, leaving 5 bases between. DNA of the CDR3: TGTGCCAGCCAAAGGAACACTGAAGCTTTCTTT. Amino acids: CASQRNTEAFF.

J is TRBJ2-4 and V is TRBV6-1; tentatively, D is TRBD1 or TRBD2 (5 bases each). With 6 bases removed from V and 0 bases from J, the gap between germline ends came to 12 bases. Germline CDR1 and CDR2: MNHNS and SASEGT. The CDR3 consists of 15 residues. CDR3 DNA sequence: TGTGCCAGCAGCAACAGGAGGCTAGCCAAAAACATTCAGTACTTC. Encoded protein: CASSNRRLAKNIQYF.

The sample holds many counts of this clonotype. The chain employs TRBV28 and TRBJ1-1; D not certain. This CDR3 has 14 residues. V was shortened by 6 bases and J by 4 bases, with 15 bases between the two germline ends. Germline V gives CDR1 MDHEN, CDR2 SYDVKM. The CDR3 nucleotides read TGTGCCAGCAGGGGTTGGGAGGGAGCCACTGAAGCTTTCTTT. This sequence encodes CASRGWEGATEAFF.

The V call is TRBV10-3, the J call TRBJ1-2; D is unresolved. The V end was cut by 10 bases, the J end by 0 bases, with 18 bases between. The CDR3 consists of 15 residues. CDR1 is ENHRY and CDR2 is SYGVKD in the germline V gene. The DNA of the CDR3 is TGTGCCACCGCAGAGTTGGTTGGAACTAACTATGGCTACACCTTC. Its translation: CATAELVGTNYGYTF.

Many counts were recorded for this clonotype. This chain uses TRBV12-3 or TRBV12-4 with TRBJ1-1; D uncertain. V lost 6 bases and J 9 bases, leaving 11 bases between the germline ends. The CDR3 has 11 residues. CDR3 loop: CASSDRGKAFF. The DNA of the CDR3 is TGTGCCAGCAGCGACCGAGGGAAAGCTTTCTTT.